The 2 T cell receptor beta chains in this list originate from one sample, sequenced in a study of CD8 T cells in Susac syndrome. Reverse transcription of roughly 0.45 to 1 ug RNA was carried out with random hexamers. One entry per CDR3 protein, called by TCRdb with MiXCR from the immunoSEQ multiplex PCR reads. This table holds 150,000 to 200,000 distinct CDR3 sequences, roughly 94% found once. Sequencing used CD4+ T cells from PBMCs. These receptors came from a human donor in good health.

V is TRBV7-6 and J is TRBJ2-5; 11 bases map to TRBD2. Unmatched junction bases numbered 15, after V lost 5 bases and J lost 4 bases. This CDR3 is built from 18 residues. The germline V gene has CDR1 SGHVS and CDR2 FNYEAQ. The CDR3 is CASSRRELAGVYRETQYF. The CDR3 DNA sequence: TGTGCCAGCAGCCGCAGAGAACTAGCGGGGGTGTATCGAGAGACCCAGTACTTC.

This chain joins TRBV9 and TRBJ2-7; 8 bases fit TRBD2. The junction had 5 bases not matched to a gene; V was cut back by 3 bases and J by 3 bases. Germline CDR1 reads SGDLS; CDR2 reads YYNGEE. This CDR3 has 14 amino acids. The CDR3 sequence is CASSGGLAIYEQYF. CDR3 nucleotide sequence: TGTGCCAGCAGCGGCGGACTAGCAATCTACGAGCAGTACTTC.